This is a list of T cell receptor beta chains from one sample in a study of siplizumab effects on memory and regulatory T cells. Data came from immunoSEQ multiplex PCR; TCRdb stores just in-frame clones and leaves some out. The profile shows around 94,000 clones, approximately 90% of them singletons. The sequenced sample consisted of CD4+ T cells sorted from blood. These receptor sequences come from a human donor in good health. CDR3s include the opening cysteine and the closing phenylalanine or tryptophan. The D gene is left open where the match is weak. Size tells how often a clone was seen (once, few, many) or the class of an expanded clone, and some rows leave it out.

clone size: .
J gene: TRBJ1-1
D gene: .
V gene: TRBV29-1
CDR3 DNA: TGCAGCGTTGTGAGGGGGAACACTGAAGCTTTCTTT
CDR3 protein: CSVVRGNTEAFF

clone size: .
J gene: TRBJ1-4
D gene: TRBD1
V gene: TRBV5-1
CDR3 DNA: TGCGCCAGCAGCCCGAAGAAGACAGGGTGGGACTCTCCAACTAATGAAAAACTGTTTTTT
CDR3 protein: CASSPKKTGWDSPTNEKLFF

clone size: .
J gene: TRBJ2-7
D gene: .
V gene: TRBV28
CDR3 DNA: TGTGCCAGCAGTTTACAGGGACCCCCCTACGAGCAGTACTTC
CDR3 protein: CASSLQGPPYEQYF

clone size: .
J gene: TRBJ2-7
D gene: TRBD1
V gene: TRBV9
CDR3 DNA: TGTGCCAGCAGCGTAGAGCCGGGACAGTTCACCTACGAGCAGTACTTC
CDR3 protein: CASSVEPGQFTYEQYF

clone size: .
J gene: TRBJ2-7
D gene: .
V gene: TRBV30
CDR3 DNA: TGTGCCTGCGGGAGAGCCTACGAGCAGTACTTC
CDR3 protein: CACGRAYEQYF

clone size: .
J gene: TRBJ1-2
D gene: .
V gene: TRBV27
CDR3 DNA: TGTGCCAGCAGTTTAAAGCCCCTAGGTACTGGCTACACCTTC
CDR3 protein: CASSLKPLGTGYTF

clone size: .
J gene: TRBJ1-1
D gene: .
V gene: TRBV28
CDR3 DNA: TGTGCCAGCAGTCTACCCTCCGGGGCAGCTGAAGCTTTCTTT
CDR3 protein: CASSLPSGAAEAFF

clone size: .
J gene: TRBJ1-1
D gene: .
V gene: TRBV7-9
CDR3 DNA: TGTGCCAGCAGCCTGTTGACAGGACTAATGAACACTGAAGCTTTCTTT
CDR3 protein: CASSLLTGLMNTEAFF

clone size: .
J gene: TRBJ2-7
D gene: .
V gene: TRBV19
CDR3 DNA: TGTGCCAGTAGAGGGACTGCCGGGAAAACCTACGAGCAGTACTTC
CDR3 protein: CASRGTAGKTYEQYF

clone size: .
J gene: TRBJ1-5
D gene: .
V gene: TRBV29-1
CDR3 DNA: TGCAGCTTTTCGCAGGGGAGCAATCAGCCCCAGCATTTT
CDR3 protein: CSFSQGSNQPQHF

clone size: once
J gene: TRBJ1-1
D gene: .
V gene: TRBV5-4
CDR3 DNA: TGTGCCAGCAGCTTGGGGCGCGGCCGGGACACTGAAGCTTTCTTT
CDR3 protein: CASSLGRGRDTEAFF

clone size: .
J gene: TRBJ2-3
D gene: .
V gene: TRBV18
CDR3 DNA: TGTGCCAGCTCCCCTCCGGGGGCGGGAGATGGAATTTTCACAGATACGCAGTATTTT
CDR3 protein: CASSPPGAGDGIFTDTQYF

clone size: .
J gene: TRBJ1-5
D gene: .
V gene: TRBV4-1
CDR3 DNA: TGCGCCAGCAGCCAAGGGAGGGGAAATCAGCCCCAGCATTTT
CDR3 protein: CASSQGRGNQPQHF

clone size: .
J gene: TRBJ2-5
D gene: TRBD1
V gene: TRBV5-5
CDR3 DNA: TGTGCCAGCAGCCATGTACAGGGGACAGAGACCCAGTACTTC
CDR3 protein: CASSHVQGTETQYF

clone size: .
J gene: TRBJ1-1
D gene: .
V gene: TRBV7-2
CDR3 DNA: TGTGCCAGCAGCTTAATGAGGAGTCTGGAAGCTTTCTTT
CDR3 protein: CASSLMRSLEAFF

clone size: .
J gene: TRBJ2-5
D gene: .
V gene: TRBV5-1
CDR3 DNA: TGCGCCAGCAGCTATTTGGGACGGCGAAGTGTTGAGACCCAGTACTTC
CDR3 protein: CASSYLGRRSVETQYF

clone size: .
J gene: TRBJ1-2
D gene: TRBD1
V gene: TRBV28
CDR3 DNA: TGTGCCAGCTTACTAGAGCCTGCCTCAGGGGGTGGTGGCTACACCTTC
CDR3 protein: CASLLEPASGGGGYTF

clone size: .
J gene: TRBJ2-1
D gene: .
V gene: TRBV5-1
CDR3 DNA: TGCGCCAGCAGCTTTGGGGACTACAATGAGCAGTTCTTC
CDR3 protein: CASSFGDYNEQFF

clone size: few
J gene: TRBJ1-4
D gene: .
V gene: TRBV5-1
CDR3 DNA: TGCGCCAGCAGCTTGTTGGGGAATGAAAAACTGTTTTTT
CDR3 protein: CASSLLGNEKLFF

clone size: .
J gene: TRBJ1-4
D gene: .
V gene: TRBV5-1
CDR3 DNA: TGCGCCAGCAGCCCTCGTGGTGTTAATGAAAAACTGTTTTTT
CDR3 protein: CASSPRGVNEKLFF

clone size: .
J gene: TRBJ2-7
D gene: .
V gene: TRBV15
CDR3 DNA: TGTGCCACCAGCAGAGATGCCAATCAGGTGTCGAGCTCCTACGAGCAGTACTTC
CDR3 protein: CATSRDANQVSSSYEQYF

clone size: .
J gene: TRBJ1-5
D gene: .
V gene: TRBV28
CDR3 DNA: TGTGCCAGCAGCCCTGGCACTCCATCGCATCAGCCCCAGCATTTT
CDR3 protein: CASSPGTPSHQPQHF

clone size: .
J gene: TRBJ2-3
D gene: .
V gene: TRBV28
CDR3 DNA: TGTGCCAGCAAAGCCCCGGGACGTTACACAGATACGCAGTATTTT
CDR3 protein: CASKAPGRYTDTQYF

clone size: .
J gene: TRBJ2-5
D gene: TRBD1
V gene: TRBV18
CDR3 DNA: TGTGCCAGCTCACCTCCCCGGGGACAGGGAACGGAGACCCAGTACTTC
CDR3 protein: CASSPPRGQGTETQYF

clone size: .
J gene: TRBJ2-5
D gene: .
V gene: TRBV27
CDR3 DNA: TGTGCCAGCAGCCGAACGGGAGAGACCCAGTACTTC
CDR3 protein: CASSRTGETQYF

clone size: .
J gene: TRBJ1-2
D gene: .
V gene: TRBV27
CDR3 DNA: TGTGCCAGCAGTTTCGAGGGAGGTGGCTACACCTTC
CDR3 protein: CASSFEGGGYTF

clone size: .
J gene: TRBJ2-4
D gene: .
V gene: TRBV6-1
CDR3 DNA: TGTGCCAGCAGTGACCGGAGCAACATTCAGTACTTC
CDR3 protein: CASSDRSNIQYF

clone size: .
J gene: TRBJ2-1
D gene: .
V gene: TRBV7-8
CDR3 DNA: TGTGCCAGCAGGCGGCAGGGGAACAATGAGCAGTTCTTC
CDR3 protein: CASRRQGNNEQFF

clone size: .
J gene: TRBJ2-7
D gene: .
V gene: TRBV6-4
CDR3 DNA: TGTGCCAGCAGCAACACGGGGGTCAGCGAGCAGTACTTC
CDR3 protein: CASSNTGVSEQYF

clone size: .
J gene: TRBJ2-1
D gene: .
V gene: TRBV27
CDR3 DNA: TGTGCCAGCAGTTTATATCACCGGGAGTACCACAATGAGCAGTTCTTC
CDR3 protein: CASSLYHREYHNEQFF

clone size: .
J gene: TRBJ1-3
D gene: .
V gene: TRBV7-2
CDR3 DNA: TGTGCCAGCAGCTTCAAAGCTGGAAACACCATATATTTT
CDR3 protein: CASSFKAGNTIYF

clone size: once
J gene: TRBJ2-3
D gene: TRBD2
V gene: TRBV28
CDR3 DNA: TGTGCCAGCAGTTTCCGGGACTACGGCACAGATACGCAGTATTTT
CDR3 protein: CASSFRDYGTDTQYF